This T cell receptor (beta chain) was found in a study of T-cell memory formation after mild COVID-19. Across the study: The two donors had largely donor-specific TCR clusters. Notes on the study in general: Among CD4+ contracting clones, most were CM and EM, and CD8+ ones EMRA. The finding that pre-infection memory included some responding clones suggested that cross-reactive memory joined.

A remark on this clonotype: The antigen is not known.

The CDR3 is 14 residues long. The germline CDR1 and CDR2 sequences are MNHEY and SVGEGT. With 2 bases removed from V and 6 bases from J, the gap between germline ends came to 13 bases. 5'RACE with constant-segment primers built TCRalpha and TCRbeta cDNA libraries with UMIs. Each CDR3 protein is one row after TCRdb ran MiXCR on the 5' RACE reads. The profile covers fewer than 250,000 distinct CDR3 sequences, with about 10% appearing a single time and less than 4% taken by the ten largest. Material: PBMCs or a T cell subset sorted from them (not recorded which). The clonotype was recovered from a man aged 18-30 years who had mild COVID-19 (a few samples of this study predate the infection). Cell type and time point are not known. The chain uses TRBV6-2 or TRBV6-3 and TRBJ2-5; tentative D call: TRBD1 (6 bases). CDR3 region: CASSYRGGGQTQYF. The CDR3 bases are TGTGCCAGCAGTTACCGTGGTGGGGGCCAGACCCAGTACTTC.